The sequence of this T cell receptor beta chain was determined in a study of T cells in Graves' hyperthyroidism and ophthalmopathy. Germline V gene data show CDR1 as MNHNS and CDR2 as SASEGT. The germline V and J ends were trimmed by 0 bases and 15 bases, with 18 bases remaining between them. The CDR3 contains 14 residues. This clonotype was recorded a few times. TCR beta CDR3 regions were amplified from RNA transcripts. First-round RT-PCR with HTBI primers amplified the TCR CDR3 region. TCRdb called the multiplex PCR reads again in MiXCR, with one record for every CDR3 protein. There are some 490,000 distinct CDR3 sequences in the sample; around a fifth occur only once, and around 50% lies in the top ten.

The chain joins TRBV6-1 to TRBJ2-1; TRBD1 might be the D (6 bases). This sequence originates from an older woman with Graves' ophthalmopathy. The sequenced sample was blood. The CDR3 region is CASSEAPGQAKRFF. CDR3 in DNA: TGTGCCAGCAGTGAAGCCCCGGGACAAGCCAAAAGGTTCTTC.